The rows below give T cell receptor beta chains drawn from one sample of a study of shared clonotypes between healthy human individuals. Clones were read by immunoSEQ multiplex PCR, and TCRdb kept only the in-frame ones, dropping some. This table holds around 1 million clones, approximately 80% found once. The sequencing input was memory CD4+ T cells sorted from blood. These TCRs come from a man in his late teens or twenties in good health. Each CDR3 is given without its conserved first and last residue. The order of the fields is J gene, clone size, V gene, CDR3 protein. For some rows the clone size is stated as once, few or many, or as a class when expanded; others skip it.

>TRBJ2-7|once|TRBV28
ASSLSWGQDEQY
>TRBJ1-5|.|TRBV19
ATDAGLGRQPQH
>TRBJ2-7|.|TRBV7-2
ASSPGGWEQY
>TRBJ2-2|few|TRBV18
ASSPTTSSGGELF
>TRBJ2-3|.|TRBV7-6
ASSYAVVPDTQY
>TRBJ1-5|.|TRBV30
AWSVFNRPNQPQH
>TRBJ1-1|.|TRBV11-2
ASSLVRTGGPHTEAF
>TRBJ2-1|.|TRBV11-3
ASSLGQIYNEQF
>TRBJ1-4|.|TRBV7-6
ASSLAAARNEKLF
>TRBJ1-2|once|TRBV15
ATSRDHGGGYGYT
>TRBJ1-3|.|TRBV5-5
ASSQFGGYGNTIY
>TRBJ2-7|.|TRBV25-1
ASSDWSNYEQY
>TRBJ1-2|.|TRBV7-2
ASLRDNNYGYT
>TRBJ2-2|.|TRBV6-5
ASSRIAATGELF
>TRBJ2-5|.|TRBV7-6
ASSLSGVSAETQY
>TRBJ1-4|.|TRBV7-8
ASSLKAWQPNEKLF
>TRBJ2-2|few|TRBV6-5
ASSAPGTGELF
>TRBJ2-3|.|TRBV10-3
ATREGATDTQY
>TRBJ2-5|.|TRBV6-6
ASSLRTSGTETQY
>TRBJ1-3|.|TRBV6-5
ASSVRTGNGNTIY
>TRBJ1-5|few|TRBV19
ASSIERGTGNQPQH
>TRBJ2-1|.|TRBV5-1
ASSLAPGQDNEQF
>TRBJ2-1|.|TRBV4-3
ASSQDRTSTEQF
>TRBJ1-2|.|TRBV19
ASSTSSGTTSYT
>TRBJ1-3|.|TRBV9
ASSVTEGRFSGNTIY
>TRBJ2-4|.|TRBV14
ASSSQGGAGIQY
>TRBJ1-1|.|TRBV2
ASNQGMNTEAF
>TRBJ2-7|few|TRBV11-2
ASSLTQGAGSYEQY
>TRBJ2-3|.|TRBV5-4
ASSEGTGVSIDTQY
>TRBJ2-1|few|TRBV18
ASSPGRVRGDEQF
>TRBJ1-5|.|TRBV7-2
ASSLGAGSNQPQH
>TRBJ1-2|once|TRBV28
ASSSPLPGQNYGYT
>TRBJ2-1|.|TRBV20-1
SAVRGTEQF
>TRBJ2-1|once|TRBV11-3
ASSFPGKGGSSYNEQF
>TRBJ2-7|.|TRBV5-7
ASSPGFVRGNYEQY
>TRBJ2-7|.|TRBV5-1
ASSPQPPGDEQY
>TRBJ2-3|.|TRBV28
ASTQAGPDTQY
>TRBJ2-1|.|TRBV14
ASSLSGGTYNEQF
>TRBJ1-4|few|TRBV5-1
ASSLRGAANEKLF
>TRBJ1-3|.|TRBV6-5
ATLNSGNTIY
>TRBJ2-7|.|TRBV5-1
ASRVAGEKNEQY